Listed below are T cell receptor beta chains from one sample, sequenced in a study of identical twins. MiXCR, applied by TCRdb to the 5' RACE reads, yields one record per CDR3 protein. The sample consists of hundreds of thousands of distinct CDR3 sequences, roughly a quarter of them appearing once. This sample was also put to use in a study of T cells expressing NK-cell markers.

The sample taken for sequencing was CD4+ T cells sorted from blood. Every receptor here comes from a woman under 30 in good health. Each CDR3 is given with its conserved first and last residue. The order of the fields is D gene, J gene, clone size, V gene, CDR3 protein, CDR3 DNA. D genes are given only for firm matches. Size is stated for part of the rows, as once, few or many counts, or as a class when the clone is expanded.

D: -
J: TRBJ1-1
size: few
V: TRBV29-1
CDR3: CSVEVIGRLNTEAFF
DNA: TGCAGCGTTGAAGTTATAGGCAGGCTGAACACTGAAGCTTTCTTT

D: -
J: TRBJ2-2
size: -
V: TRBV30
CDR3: CAQTDTGELFF
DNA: TGTGCCCAGACAGACACCGGGGAGCTGTTTTTT

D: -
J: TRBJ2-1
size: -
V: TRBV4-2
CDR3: CASSHEGGTYNEQFF
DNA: TGTGCCAGCAGCCATGAGGGGGGTACCTACAATGAGCAGTTCTTC

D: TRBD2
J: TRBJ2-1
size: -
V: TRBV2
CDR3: CASSARLAGVGEQFF
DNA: TGTGCCAGCAGCGCCAGGCTAGCGGGAGTTGGTGAGCAGTTCTTC

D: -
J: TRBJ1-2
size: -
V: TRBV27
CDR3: CASSLGSGGDYGYTF
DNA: TGTGCCAGCAGTTTAGGGTCAGGAGGGGATTATGGCTACACCTTC

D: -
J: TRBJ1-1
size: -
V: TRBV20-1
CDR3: CSARGRRSRTEAFF
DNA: TGCAGTGCTAGAGGTCGACGGTCTAGGACTGAAGCTTTCTTT

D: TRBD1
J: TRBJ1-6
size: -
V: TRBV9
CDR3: CASSEGQGFISPLHF
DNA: TGTGCCAGCAGCGAGGGACAGGGGTTTATATCACCCCTCCACTTT

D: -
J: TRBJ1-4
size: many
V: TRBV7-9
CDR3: CASSSRTVSGEKLFF
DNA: TGTGCCAGCAGCTCAAGGACAGTCTCAGGTGAAAAACTGTTTTTT

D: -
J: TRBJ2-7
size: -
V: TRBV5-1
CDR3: CASSLDRRSYEQYF
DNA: TGCGCCAGCAGCTTGGACAGGAGATCCTACGAGCAGTACTTC

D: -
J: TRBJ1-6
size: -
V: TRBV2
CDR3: CASSVDSVYNSPLHF
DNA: TGTGCCAGCAGTGTAGACAGTGTCTATAATTCACCCCTCCACTTT

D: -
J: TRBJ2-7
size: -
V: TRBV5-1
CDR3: CASSPGDKWSTYEQYF
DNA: TGCGCCAGCAGCCCTGGGGACAAGTGGTCTACCTACGAGCAGTACTTC

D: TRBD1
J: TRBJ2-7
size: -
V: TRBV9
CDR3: CASSARDRVSGEQYF
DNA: TGTGCCAGCAGCGCCCGGGACAGGGTTTCGGGAGAGCAGTACTTC

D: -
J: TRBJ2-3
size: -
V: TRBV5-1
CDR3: CASSMGGTVTDTQYF
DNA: TGCGCCAGCAGCATGGGGGGGACAGTCACAGATACGCAGTATTTT

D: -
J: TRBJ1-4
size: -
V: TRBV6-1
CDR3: CASSFDGWGRTPNEKLFF
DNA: TGTGCCAGCAGCTTCGATGGGTGGGGACGGACCCCTAATGAAAAACTGTTTTTT

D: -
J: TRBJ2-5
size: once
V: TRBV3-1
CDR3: CASARGPGFETQYF
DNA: TGTGCCAGCGCCCGCGGGCCCGGGTTCGAGACCCAGTACTTC

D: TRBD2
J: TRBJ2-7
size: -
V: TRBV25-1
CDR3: CASSGDRTSGYEQYF
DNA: TGTGCCAGCAGTGGCGACCGGACTAGCGGGTACGAGCAGTACTTC

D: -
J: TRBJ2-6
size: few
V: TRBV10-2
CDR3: CATNGGNSGANVLTF
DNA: TGCGCCACAAACGGCGGGAACTCTGGGGCCAACGTCCTGACTTTC

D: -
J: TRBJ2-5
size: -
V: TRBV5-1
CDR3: CASSSWGSGQQETQYF
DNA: TGCGCCAGCAGCTCGTGGGGTAGCGGCCAACAAGAGACCCAGTACTTC

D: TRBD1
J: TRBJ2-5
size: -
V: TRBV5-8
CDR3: CASSNGPGQKETQYF
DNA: TGTGCCAGCAGCAACGGCCCGGGACAGAAAGAGACCCAGTACTTC

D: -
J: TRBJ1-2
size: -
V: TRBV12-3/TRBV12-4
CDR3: CASSLAPARYGYTF
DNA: TGTGCCAGCAGTTTAGCCCCGGCACGTTATGGCTACACCTTC

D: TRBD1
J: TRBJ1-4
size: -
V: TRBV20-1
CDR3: CSARTGQGEGKLFF
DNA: TGCAGTGCTAGGACGGGACAGGGGGAGGGAAAACTGTTTTTT

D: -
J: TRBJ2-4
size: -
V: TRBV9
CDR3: CASSVGNRLNIQYF
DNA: TGTGCCAGCAGCGTTGGGAACAGGTTAAACATTCAGTACTTC

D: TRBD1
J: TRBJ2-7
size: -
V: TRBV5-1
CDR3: CASSSGRGYEQYF
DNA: TGCGCCAGCAGCTCTGGCAGGGGGTACGAGCAGTACTTC

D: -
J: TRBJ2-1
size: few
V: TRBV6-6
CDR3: CASGVGEQFF
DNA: TGTGCCAGCGGGGTGGGGGAGCAGTTCTTC

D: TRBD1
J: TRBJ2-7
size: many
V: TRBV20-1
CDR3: CSARDSDRVSYEQYF
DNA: TGCAGTGCTAGAGATTCGGACAGGGTATCCTACGAGCAGTACTTC

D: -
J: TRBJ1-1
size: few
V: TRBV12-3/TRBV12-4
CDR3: CASIQGLTNTEAFF
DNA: TGTGCCAGCATCCAAGGGTTAACGAACACTGAAGCTTTCTTT

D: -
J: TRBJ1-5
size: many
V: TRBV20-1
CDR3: CSARGVTGPLPQHF
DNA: TGCAGTGCTAGAGGGGTCACAGGGCCCCTGCCCCAGCATTTT

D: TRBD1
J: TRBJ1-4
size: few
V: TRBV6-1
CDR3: CASRAPGQRNEKLFF
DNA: TGTGCCAGCAGAGCTCCGGGACAGAGGAATGAAAAACTGTTTTTT

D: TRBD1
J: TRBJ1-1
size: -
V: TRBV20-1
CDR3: CSARTGWAEAFF
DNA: TGCAGTGCTCGGACAGGGTGGGCTGAAGCTTTCTTT

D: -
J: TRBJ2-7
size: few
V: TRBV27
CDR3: CATEGNGYEQYF
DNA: TGTGCCACCGAAGGGAATGGCTACGAGCAGTACTTC

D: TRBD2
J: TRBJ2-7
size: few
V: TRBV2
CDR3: CASASGRAYEQYF
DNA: TGTGCCAGCGCCAGCGGGAGGGCCTACGAGCAGTACTTC

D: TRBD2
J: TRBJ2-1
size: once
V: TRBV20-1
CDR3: CSASFATSLYNEQFF
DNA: TGCAGTGCTAGTTTTGCGACTAGCCTCTACAATGAGCAGTTCTTC

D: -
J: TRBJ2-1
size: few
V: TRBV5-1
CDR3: CASSLVEGGEQFF
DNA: TGCGCCAGCAGCTTGGTTGAGGGGGGTGAGCAGTTCTTC

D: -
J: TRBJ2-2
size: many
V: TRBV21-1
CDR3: CASSKVGQGAAPNTGELFF
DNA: -

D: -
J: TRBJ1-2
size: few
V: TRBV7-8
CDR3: CASSLVQVNYGYTF
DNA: TGTGCCAGCAGCTTAGTACAGGTTAACTATGGCTACACCTTC

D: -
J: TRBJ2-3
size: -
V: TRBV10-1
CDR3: CASSETRGRNTQYF
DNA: TGCGCCAGCAGTGAAACGAGGGGCCGAAATACGCAGTATTTT

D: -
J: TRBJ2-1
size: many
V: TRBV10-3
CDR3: CAISPTYNEQFF
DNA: TGTGCCATCAGCCCGACTTACAATGAGCAGTTCTTC

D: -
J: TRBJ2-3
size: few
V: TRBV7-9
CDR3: CASSLLYPGDTQYF
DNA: TGTGCCAGCAGCTTATTGTACCCCGGGGATACGCAGTATTTT

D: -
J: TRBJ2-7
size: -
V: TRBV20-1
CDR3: CSASWGDASYEQYF
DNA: TGCAGTGCTAGTTGGGGTGACGCCTCCTACGAGCAGTACTTC

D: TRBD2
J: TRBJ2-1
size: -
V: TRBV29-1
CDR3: CSVGRLAGAYNEQFF
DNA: TGCAGCGTTGGGCGACTAGCGGGGGCCTACAATGAGCAGTTCTTC